A selection of T cell receptor beta chains follows, all from one sample in a study of spatial heterogeneity in lung cancer. TCRdb itself ran the 5' RACE reads through MiXCR, one entry per CDR3 protein. This sample has around 25,000 distinct CDR3 sequences; over 5% occur once, and the top ten carry approximately 25%. This material consisted of PBMCs, taken at follow-up. The receptor source for this set is a female donor with early-stage non-small cell lung cancer. The CDR3 runs from the conserved cysteine through the conserved F or W. Fields, in order: CDR3 protein, V gene.

CASSSDMLGQFF TRBV27
CTSSRTGHPYEQYF TRBV1
CASSDQGPGRETQYF TRBV12-3/TRBV12-4
CSAIGGGRNNEQYF TRBV20-1
CASSSRRNTEAFF TRBV5-6
CASSLSPRGDTQYF TRBV12-3/TRBV12-4
CASSGGQGSSELFF TRBV5-1
CASSPGQGTDTQYF TRBV5-1
CASSFRPVISTSSYNSPLHF TRBV28
CASSQGRPGSNQPQHF TRBV28
CASSSSRHSGLGYEQYF TRBV28
CASSSGIGTSAYNEQFF TRBV7-2
CASSLPSQREQFF TRBV5-1
CASSMGQGRTEKLFF TRBV7-2
CASSEGTGGINEQFF TRBV2
CASSLRVAEGRDGYTF TRBV7-8
CASSLDAGNEQYF TRBV7-3
CSAREALAGAPNEQFF TRBV20-1